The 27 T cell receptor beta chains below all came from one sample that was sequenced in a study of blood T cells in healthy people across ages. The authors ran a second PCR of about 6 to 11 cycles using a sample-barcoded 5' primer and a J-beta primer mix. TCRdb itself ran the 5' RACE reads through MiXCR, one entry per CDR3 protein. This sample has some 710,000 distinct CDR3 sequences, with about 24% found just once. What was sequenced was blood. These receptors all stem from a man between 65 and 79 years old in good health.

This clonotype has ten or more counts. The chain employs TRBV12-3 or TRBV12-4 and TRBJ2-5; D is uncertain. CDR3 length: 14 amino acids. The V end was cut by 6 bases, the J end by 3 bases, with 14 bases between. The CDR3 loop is CASRDWAEKETQYF. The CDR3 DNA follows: TGTGCCAGCAGGGATTGGGCAGAAAAAGAGACCCAGTACTTC.

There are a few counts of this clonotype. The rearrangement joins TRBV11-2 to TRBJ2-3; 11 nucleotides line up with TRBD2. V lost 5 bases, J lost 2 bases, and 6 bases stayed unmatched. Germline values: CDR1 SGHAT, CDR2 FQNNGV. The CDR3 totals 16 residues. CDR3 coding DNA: TGTGCCAGCAGCCCTTGGACTAGCGGGCACACAGATACGCAGTATTTT. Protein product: CASSPWTSGHTDTQYF.

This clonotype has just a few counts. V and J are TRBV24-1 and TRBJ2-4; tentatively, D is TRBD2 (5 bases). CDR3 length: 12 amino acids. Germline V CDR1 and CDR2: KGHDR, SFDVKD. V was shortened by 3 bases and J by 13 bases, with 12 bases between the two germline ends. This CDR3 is CATSDEDLIQYF. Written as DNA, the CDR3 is TGTGCCACCAGTGATGAGGACTTGATCCAGTACTTC.

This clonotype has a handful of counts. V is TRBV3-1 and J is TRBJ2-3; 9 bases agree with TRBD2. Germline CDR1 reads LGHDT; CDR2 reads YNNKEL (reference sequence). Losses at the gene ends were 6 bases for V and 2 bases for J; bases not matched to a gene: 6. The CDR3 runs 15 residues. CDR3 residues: CASSLIAGDTDTQYF. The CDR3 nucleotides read TGTGCCAGCAGTCTCATAGCGGGGGACACAGATACGCAGTATTTT.

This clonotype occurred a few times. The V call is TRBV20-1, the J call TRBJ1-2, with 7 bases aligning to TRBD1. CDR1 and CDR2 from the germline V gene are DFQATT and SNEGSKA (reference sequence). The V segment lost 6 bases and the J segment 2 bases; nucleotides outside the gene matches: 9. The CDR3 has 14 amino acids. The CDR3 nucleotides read TGCAGTGCATTTTCCGGGACAGACAACTATGGCTACACCTTC. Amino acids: CSAFSGTDNYGYTF.

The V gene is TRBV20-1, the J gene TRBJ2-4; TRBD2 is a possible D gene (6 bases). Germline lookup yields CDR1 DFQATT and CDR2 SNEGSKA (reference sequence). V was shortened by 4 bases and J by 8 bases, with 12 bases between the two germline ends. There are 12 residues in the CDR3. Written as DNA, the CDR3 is TGCAGTGCTATCACAGGAGGGGACATTCAGTACTTC. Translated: CSAITGGDIQYF.

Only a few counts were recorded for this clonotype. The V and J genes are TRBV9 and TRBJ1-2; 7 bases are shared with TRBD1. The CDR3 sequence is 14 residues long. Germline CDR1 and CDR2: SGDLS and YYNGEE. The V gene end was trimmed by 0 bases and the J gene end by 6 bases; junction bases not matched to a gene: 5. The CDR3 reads CASSVVKGADGYTF. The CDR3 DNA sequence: TGTGCCAGCAGCGTAGTGAAGGGGGCGGATGGCTACACCTTC.

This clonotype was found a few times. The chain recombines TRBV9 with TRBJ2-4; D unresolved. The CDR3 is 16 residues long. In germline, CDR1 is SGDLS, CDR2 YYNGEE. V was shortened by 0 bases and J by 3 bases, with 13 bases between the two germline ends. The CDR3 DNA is TGTGCCAGCAGCGTAGGAACCCCCATAGGCAAAAACATTCAGTACTTC. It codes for CASSVGTPIGKNIQYF.

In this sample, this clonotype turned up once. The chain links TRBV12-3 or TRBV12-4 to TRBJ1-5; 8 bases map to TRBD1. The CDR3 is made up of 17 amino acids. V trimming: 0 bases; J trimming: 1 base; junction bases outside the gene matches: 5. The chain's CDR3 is CASSLAAGGPSNQPQHF. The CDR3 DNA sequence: TGTGCCAGCAGTTTAGCAGCAGGGGGCCCGAGCAATCAGCCCCAGCATTTT.

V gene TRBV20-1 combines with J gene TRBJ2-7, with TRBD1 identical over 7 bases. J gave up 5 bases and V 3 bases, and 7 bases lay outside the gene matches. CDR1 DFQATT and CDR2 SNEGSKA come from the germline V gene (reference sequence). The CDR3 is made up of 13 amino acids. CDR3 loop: CSASRQGANEQYF. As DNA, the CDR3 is TGCAGTGCTAGCCGACAGGGAGCGAACGAGCAGTACTTC.

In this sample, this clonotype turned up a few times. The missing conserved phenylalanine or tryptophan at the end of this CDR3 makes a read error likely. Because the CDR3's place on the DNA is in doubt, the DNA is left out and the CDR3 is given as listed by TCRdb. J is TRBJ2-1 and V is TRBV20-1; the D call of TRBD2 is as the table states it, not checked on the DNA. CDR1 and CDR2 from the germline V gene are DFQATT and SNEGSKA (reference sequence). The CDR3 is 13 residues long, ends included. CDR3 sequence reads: CSARDLGTPVAYV.

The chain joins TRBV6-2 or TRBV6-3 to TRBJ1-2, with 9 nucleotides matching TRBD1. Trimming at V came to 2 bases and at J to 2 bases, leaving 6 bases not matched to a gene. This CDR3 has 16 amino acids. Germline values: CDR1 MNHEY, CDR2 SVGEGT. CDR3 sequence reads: CASSYPTGTGNYGYTF. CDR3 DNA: TGTGCCAGCAGTTACCCGACCGGGACAGGGAACTATGGCTACACCTTC.

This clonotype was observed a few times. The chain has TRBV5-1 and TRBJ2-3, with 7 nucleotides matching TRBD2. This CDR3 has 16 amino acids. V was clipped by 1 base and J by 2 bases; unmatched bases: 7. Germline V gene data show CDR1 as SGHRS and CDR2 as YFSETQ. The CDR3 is CASSLTASGNTDTQYF. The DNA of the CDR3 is TGCGCCAGCAGCTTGACCGCTAGCGGAAACACAGATACGCAGTATTTT.

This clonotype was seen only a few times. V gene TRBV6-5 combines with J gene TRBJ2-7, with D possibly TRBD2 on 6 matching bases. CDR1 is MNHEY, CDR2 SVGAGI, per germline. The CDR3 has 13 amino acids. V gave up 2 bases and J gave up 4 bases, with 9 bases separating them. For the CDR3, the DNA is TGTGCCAGCAGTTACCGGGAGAGGTACGAGCAGTACTTC. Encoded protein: CASSYRERYEQYF.

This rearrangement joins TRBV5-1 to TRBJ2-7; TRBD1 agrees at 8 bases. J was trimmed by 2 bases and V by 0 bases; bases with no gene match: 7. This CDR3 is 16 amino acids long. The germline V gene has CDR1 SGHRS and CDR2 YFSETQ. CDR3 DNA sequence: TGCGCCAGCAGCTTGGCCTCGGGGACAGGCCCCTACGAGCAGTACTTC. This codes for CASSLASGTGPYEQYF.

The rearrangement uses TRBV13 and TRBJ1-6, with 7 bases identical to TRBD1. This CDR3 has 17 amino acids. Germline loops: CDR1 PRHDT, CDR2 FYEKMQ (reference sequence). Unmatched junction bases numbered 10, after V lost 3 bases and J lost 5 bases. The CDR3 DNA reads TGTGCCAGCAGCTTCGAGACAGGGTTCGGAAATAATTCACCCCTCCACTTT. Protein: CASSFETGFGNNSPLHF.

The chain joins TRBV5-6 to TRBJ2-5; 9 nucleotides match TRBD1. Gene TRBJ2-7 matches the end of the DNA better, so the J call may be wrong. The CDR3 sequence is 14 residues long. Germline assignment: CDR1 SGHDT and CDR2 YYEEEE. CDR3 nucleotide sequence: TGTGCCAGCAGCCGTCCCGGGACAGGGTTCGAGCAGTACTTC. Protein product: CASSRPGTGFEQYF.

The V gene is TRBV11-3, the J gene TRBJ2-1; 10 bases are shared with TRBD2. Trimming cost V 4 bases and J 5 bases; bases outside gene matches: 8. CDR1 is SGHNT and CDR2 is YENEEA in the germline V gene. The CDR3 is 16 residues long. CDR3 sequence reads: CASSSRSLAGDNEQFF. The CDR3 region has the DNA TGTGCCAGCAGCTCCCGTTCGCTAGCGGGAGACAATGAGCAGTTCTTC. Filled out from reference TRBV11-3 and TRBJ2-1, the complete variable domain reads EAGVVQSPRYKIIEKKQPVAFWCNPISGHNTLYWYLQNLGQGPELLIRYENEEAVDDSQLPKDRFSAERLKGVDSTLKIQPAELGDSAVYLCASSSRSLAGDNEQFFGPGTRLTVL.

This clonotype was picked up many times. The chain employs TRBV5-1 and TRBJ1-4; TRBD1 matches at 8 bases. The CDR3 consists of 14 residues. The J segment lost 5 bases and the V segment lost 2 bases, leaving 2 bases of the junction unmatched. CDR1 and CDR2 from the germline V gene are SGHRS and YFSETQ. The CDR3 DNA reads TGCGCCAGCAGCTTTACAGGGGGGAATGAAAAACTGTTTTTT. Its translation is CASSFTGGNEKLFF.

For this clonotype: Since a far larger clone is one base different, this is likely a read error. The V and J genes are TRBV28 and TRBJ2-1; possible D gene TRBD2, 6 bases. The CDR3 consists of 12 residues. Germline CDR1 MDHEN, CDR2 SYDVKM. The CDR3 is CASSLAGNEQSF. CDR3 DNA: TGTGCCAGCAGTTTAGCGGGAAATGAGCAGTCCTTC.

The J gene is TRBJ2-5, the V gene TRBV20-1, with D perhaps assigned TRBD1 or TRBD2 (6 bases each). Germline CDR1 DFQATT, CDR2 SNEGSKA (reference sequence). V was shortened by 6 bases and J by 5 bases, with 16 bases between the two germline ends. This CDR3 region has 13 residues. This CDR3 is CSANEGGGETQYF. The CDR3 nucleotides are TGCAGTGCCAACGAGGGGGGCGGTGAGACCCAGTACTTC.

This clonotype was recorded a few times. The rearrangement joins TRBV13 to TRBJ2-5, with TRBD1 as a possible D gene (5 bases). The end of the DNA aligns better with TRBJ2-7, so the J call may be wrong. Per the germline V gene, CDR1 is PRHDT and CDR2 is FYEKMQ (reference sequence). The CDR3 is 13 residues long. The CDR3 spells CASGSTWTLEQYF. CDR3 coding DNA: TGTGCCAGCGGTTCTACTTGGACACTCGAGCAGTACTTC.

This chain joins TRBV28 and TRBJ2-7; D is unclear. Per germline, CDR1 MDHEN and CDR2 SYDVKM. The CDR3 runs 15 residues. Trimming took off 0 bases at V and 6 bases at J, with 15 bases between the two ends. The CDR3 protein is CASSLWGNKGGEQYV. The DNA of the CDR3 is TGTGCCAGCAGTTTATGGGGGAATAAAGGTGGCGAGCAGTACGTC.

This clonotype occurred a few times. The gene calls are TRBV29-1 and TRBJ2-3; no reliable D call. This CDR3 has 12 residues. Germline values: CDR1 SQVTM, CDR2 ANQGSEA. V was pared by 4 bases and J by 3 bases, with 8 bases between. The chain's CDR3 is CSVGVATDTQYF. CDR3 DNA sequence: TGCAGCGTTGGGGTAGCAACAGATACGCAGTATTTT.

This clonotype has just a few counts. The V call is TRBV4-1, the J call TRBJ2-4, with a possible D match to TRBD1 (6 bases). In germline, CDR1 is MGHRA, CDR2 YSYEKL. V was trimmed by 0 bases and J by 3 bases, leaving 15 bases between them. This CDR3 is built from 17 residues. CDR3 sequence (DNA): TGCGCCAGCAGCCAAGAGTTCAGGGGCAAGAGCAAAAACATTCAGTACTTC. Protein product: CASSQEFRGKSKNIQYF.

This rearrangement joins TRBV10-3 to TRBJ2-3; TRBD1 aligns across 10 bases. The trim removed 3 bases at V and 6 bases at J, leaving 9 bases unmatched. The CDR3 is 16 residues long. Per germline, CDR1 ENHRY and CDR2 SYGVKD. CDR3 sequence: CAISDRGQGTGDTQYF. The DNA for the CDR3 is TGTGCCATCAGTGATAGGGGACAGGGGACAGGGGATACGCAGTATTTT.

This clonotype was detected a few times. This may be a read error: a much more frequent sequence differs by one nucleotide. The CDR3 protein is CASGKDNGYGYTF. In nucleotides, the CDR3 is TGCGCCAGCGGCAAGGACAATGGGTACGGCTACACCTTC. The chain combines TRBV5-1 with TRBJ1-2; D might be TRBD1 (5 bases). CDR3 length: 13 residues. V was clipped by 7 bases and J by 8 bases, with 18 bases between them. The germline CDR1 and CDR2 sequences are SGHRS and YFSETQ.